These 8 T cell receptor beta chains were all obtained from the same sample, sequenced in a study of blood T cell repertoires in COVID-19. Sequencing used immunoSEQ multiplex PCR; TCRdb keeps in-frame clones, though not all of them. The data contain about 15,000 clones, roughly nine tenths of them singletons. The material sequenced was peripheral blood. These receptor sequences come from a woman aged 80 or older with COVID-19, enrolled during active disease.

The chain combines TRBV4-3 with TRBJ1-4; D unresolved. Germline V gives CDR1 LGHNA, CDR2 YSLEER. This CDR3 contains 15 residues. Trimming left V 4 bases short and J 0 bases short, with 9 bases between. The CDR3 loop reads CASSPHSATNEKLFF. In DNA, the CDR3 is TGCGCCAGCAGCCCACACAGTGCAACTAATGAAAAACTGTTTTTT.

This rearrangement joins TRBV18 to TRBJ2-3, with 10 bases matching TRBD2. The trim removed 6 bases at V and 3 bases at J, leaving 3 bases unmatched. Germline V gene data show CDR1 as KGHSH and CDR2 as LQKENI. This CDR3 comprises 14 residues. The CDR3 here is CASSPSGRTDTQYF. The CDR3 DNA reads TGTGCCAGCTCGCCTAGCGGGAGAACAGATACGCAGTATTTT.

CDR3 nucleotides: TGTGCCAGCAGCTTGGCTGCAACTAATGAAAAACTGTTTTTT. This codes for CASSLAATNEKLFF. This chain uses TRBV5-4 with TRBJ1-4; D unresolved. This CDR3 is 14 amino acids long. V was pared by 0 bases and J by 0 bases, with 3 bases between. Germline CDR1 SGHNT, CDR2 YYREEE (reference sequence).

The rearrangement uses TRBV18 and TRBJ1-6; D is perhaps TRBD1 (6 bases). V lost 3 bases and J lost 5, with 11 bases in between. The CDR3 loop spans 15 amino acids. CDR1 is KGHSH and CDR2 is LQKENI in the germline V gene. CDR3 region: CASSPGALNNSPLHF. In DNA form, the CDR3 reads TGTGCCAGCTCACCGGGGGCTCTCAATAATTCACCCCTCCACTTT.

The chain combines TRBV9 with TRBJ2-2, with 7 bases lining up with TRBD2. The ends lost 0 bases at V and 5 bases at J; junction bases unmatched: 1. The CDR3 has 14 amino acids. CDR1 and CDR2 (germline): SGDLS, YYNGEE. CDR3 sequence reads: CASSVGSGTGELFF. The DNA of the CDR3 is TGTGCCAGCAGCGTAGGTAGCGGGACCGGGGAGCTGTTTTTT.

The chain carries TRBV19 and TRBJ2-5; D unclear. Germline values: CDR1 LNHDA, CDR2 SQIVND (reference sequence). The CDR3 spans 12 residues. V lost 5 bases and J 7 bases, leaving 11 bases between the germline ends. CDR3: CASSAPDWTQYF. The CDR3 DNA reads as TGTGCCAGTAGTGCCCCAGATTGGACCCAGTACTTC.

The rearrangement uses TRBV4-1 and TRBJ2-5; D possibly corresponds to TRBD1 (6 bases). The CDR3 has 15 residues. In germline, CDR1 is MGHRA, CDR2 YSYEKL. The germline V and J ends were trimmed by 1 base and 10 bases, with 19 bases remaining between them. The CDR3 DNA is TGCGCCAGCAGCCAAGTGGGTCCGGGTCAGGGGAGCCAGTACTTC. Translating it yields CASSQVGPGQGSQYF.

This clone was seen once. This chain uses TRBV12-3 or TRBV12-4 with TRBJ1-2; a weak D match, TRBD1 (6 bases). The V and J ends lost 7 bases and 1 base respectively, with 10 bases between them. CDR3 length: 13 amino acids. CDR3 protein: CASKQQGNYGYTF. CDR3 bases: TGTGCCAGCAAACAACAGGGTAACTATGGCTACACCTTC.